This entry lists 30 T cell receptor beta chains sequenced from one sample in a study of shared clonotypes between healthy human individuals. The protocol was immunoSEQ multiplex PCR, while the TCRdb copy is restricted to in-frame clones and leaves out a portion. The sample consists of some 2.1 million clones, about 95% of them appearing once. Selected positively for CCR7 and CD45RO-negative, naive CD8 cells excluded terminally differentiated effector memory CD45RA+ cells. The sample consisted of naive CD8+ T cells sorted from blood. These TCRs come from a man aged 18 to 35 in good health.

This clone has only one observation. The chain uses TRBV7-9 and TRBJ1-3; the D is unclear. V was clipped by 5 bases and J by 15 bases, with 17 bases between them. The CDR3 has 12 residues. Germline CDR1 SEHNR, CDR2 FQNEAQ (reference sequence). The CDR3 loop is CASSQSGPPAYF. The CDR3 nucleotides read TGTGCCAGCAGCCAATCCGGGCCCCCGGCATATTTT.

This chain connects TRBV5-1 to TRBJ2-3; D possibly corresponds to TRBD2 (6 bases). Trimming left V 4 bases short and J 0 bases short, with 12 bases between. This CDR3 has 15 amino acids. The germline V gene has CDR1 SGHRS and CDR2 YFSETQ. CDR3 loop: CASSPRGSSTDTQYF. Here the CDR3 DNA reads TGCGCCAGCAGCCCACGGGGGTCGAGCACAGATACGCAGTATTTT.

This clone occurred once. This chain connects TRBV27 to TRBJ1-5, with 9 bases that match TRBD1. The CDR3 runs to 16 residues. Germline trimming cut 3 bases from V and 7 bases from J; bases unmatched to any gene: 10. CDR1 is MNHEY and CDR2 is SMNVEV in the germline V gene (reference sequence). Here the CDR3 DNA reads TGTGCCAGCAGTTTCCTAGCCGGACAGGGGAGGCAGCCCCAGCATTTT. Protein sequence: CASSFLAGQGRQPQHF.

The chain combines TRBV7-9 with TRBJ2-2; tentative D call: TRBD2 (5 bases). Trimming took off 1 base at V and 3 bases at J, with 15 bases between the two ends. CDR1 SEHNR and CDR2 FQNEAQ come from the germline V gene (reference sequence). The CDR3 sequence is 17 residues long. CDR3 coding DNA: TGTGCCAGCAGCTTAGGCTACGGGGATAGTTACACCGGGGAGCTGTTTTTT. This codes for CASSLGYGDSYTGELFF.

The V and J genes are TRBV10-3 and TRBJ2-3, with TRBD2 identical over 7 bases. Trimming at V came to 6 bases and at J to 4 bases, leaving 16 bases not matched to a gene. This CDR3 is 17 amino acids long. Per the germline V gene, CDR1 is ENHRY and CDR2 is SYGVKD. CDR3 nucleotides: TGTGCCATCAGCCAACCAGCCGGGGAGGGCTGGGCAGATACGCAGTATTTT. Its translation: CAISQPAGEGWADTQYF.

V is TRBV4-1 and J is TRBJ2-1; D call uncertain. CDR3 size: 17 residues. Germline CDR1 is MGHRA and CDR2 is YSYEKL. V was shortened by 1 base and J by 8 bases, with 21 bases between the two germline ends. The CDR3 spells CASSQAFNTGAMDEQFF. The CDR3 nucleotides are TGCGCCAGCAGCCAAGCCTTTAATACCGGAGCTATGGATGAGCAGTTCTTC.

V and J are TRBV15 and TRBJ2-1, with TRBD1 as a possible D gene (6 bases). From germline, CDR1 is LNHNV and CDR2 YYDKDF (reference sequence). V gave up 0 bases and J gave up 8 bases, with 11 bases separating them. This CDR3 is 14 amino acids long. The CDR3 nucleotides are TGTGCCACCAGCAGAGATTCATACAGGGATGAGCAGTTCTTC. Its protein product is CATSRDSYRDEQFF.

This chain connects TRBV27 to TRBJ2-2; D remains unclear. Trimming shortened V by 8 bases and J by 4 bases, and 11 bases separated the two germline ends. The germline CDR1 and CDR2 sequences are MNHEY and SMNVEV (reference sequence). The CDR3 is made up of 13 amino acids. CDR3 sequence: CASVQGPTGELFF. The CDR3 DNA follows: TGTGCCAGCGTTCAAGGGCCCACCGGGGAGCTGTTTTTT.

The chain combines TRBV4-3 with TRBJ2-7; D is perhaps TRBD1 or TRBD2 (5 bases each). V lost 2 bases, J lost 1 base, and 9 bases lay in between. Germline-derived CDR1 and CDR2 are LGHNA and YSLEER. CDR3 length equals 14 residues. CDR3 sequence reads: CASSQLEGSYEQYF. The CDR3, as DNA: TGCGCCAGCAGCCAACTAGAGGGGTCCTACGAGCAGTACTTC.

The chain has TRBV27 and TRBJ2-1, with 8 bases matching TRBD2. This CDR3 has 17 residues. Trimming removed 3 bases from V and 8 bases from J; junction bases left unmatched: 15. The germline CDR1 and CDR2 sequences are MNHEY and SMNVEV (reference sequence). The CDR3 spells CASSFLAGTSPGYEQFF. The CDR3 nucleotides are TGTGCCAGCAGTTTCTTAGCGGGAACGAGCCCGGGATATGAGCAGTTCTTC.

The CDR3 nucleotides are TGTGCCAGCAGTTCAAGGACAGGGGGGGGGACTGAAGCTTTCTTT. Amino acids: CASSSRTGGGTEAFF. This chain connects TRBV27 to TRBJ1-1; 10 nucleotides agree with TRBD1. The trim removed 4 bases at V and 5 bases at J, leaving 7 bases unmatched. Germline CDR1 MNHEY, CDR2 SMNVEV (reference sequence). The CDR3 loop spans 15 amino acids.

The rearrangement joins TRBV9 to TRBJ2-5; 8 nucleotides match TRBD1. V trimming: 4 bases; J trimming: 4 bases; junction bases outside the gene matches: 9. This CDR3 spans 15 amino acids. Germline assignment: CDR1 SGDLS and CDR2 YYNGEE. The CDR3 spells CASSSSGTGLETQYF. The DNA for the CDR3 is TGTGCCAGCAGCTCTTCCGGGACAGGACTAGAGACCCAGTACTTC.

The rearrangement uses TRBV29-1 and TRBJ2-7, with D maybe TRBD1 (5 bases). CDR1 is SQVTM and CDR2 is ANQGSEA in the germline V gene. Deletions cut 6 bases from V and 10 bases from J, with 19 bases between. This CDR3 is 12 amino acids long. The CDR3 sequence is CSVVAAQENQYF. In nucleotides, the CDR3 is TGCAGCGTCGTGGCTGCACAGGAGAATCAGTACTTC.

The V call is TRBV10-1, the J call TRBJ2-7, with TRBD1 identical over 10 bases. The junction had 7 bases not matched to a gene; V was cut back by 0 bases and J by 2 bases. The CDR3 loop spans 17 amino acids. Germline loops: CDR1 WNHNN, CDR2 SYGVQD (reference sequence). The CDR3 nucleotides are TGCGCCAGCAGTGAGTCGGTCGACAGGGGGCGACCCTACGAGCAGTACTTC. The encoded protein is CASSESVDRGRPYEQYF.

This clone showed up just once. This sequence joins TRBV14 and TRBJ1-2; 7 positions agree with TRBD1. Per germline, CDR1 SGHDN and CDR2 FVKESK. This CDR3 comprises 13 residues. The J segment lost 5 bases and the V segment lost 4 bases, leaving 4 bases of the junction unmatched. This CDR3 reads CASSLGQVYGYTF. DNA for the CDR3: TGTGCCAGCAGCCTCGGACAGGTTTATGGCTACACCTTC.

The rearrangement uses TRBV28 and TRBJ2-7, with 9 bases lining up with TRBD1. The CDR3 covers 19 residues. Germline V CDR1 and CDR2: MDHEN, SYDVKM. The trim removed 2 bases at V and 1 base at J, leaving 15 bases unmatched. The CDR3 spells CASSLEAGQGPFLSYEQYF. The CDR3 DNA follows: TGTGCCAGCAGTTTAGAGGCGGGACAGGGTCCCTTTTTGTCCTACGAGCAGTACTTC.

The chain combines TRBV11-2 with TRBJ1-1; no clear D gene. This CDR3 has 11 residues. CDR1 SGHAT and CDR2 FQNNGV come from the germline V gene. Trimming took off 4 bases at V and 7 bases at J, with 7 bases between the two ends. The CDR3 protein is CASSSDGEAFF. CDR3 in DNA: TGTGCCAGCAGCTCCGATGGTGAAGCTTTCTTT.

The chain recombines TRBV27 with TRBJ2-2, with 9 bases fitting TRBD1. In germline, CDR1 is MNHEY, CDR2 SMNVEV (reference sequence). Trimming cost V 10 bases and J 1 base; bases outside gene matches: 7. The CDR3 covers 15 residues. CDR3 amino acids: CATRPGQGNTGELFF. CDR3 coding DNA: TGTGCCACCCGACCGGGACAGGGGAACACCGGGGAGCTGTTTTTT.

V gene TRBV27 combines with J gene TRBJ1-4; weak D call: TRBD1 (5 bases). The CDR3 loop spans 12 amino acids. V was clipped by 3 bases and J by 11 bases, with 10 bases between them. Germline V CDR1 and CDR2: MNHEY, SMNVEV (reference sequence). CDR3 loop: CASSFAGNKLFF. Here the CDR3 DNA reads TGTGCCAGCAGTTTCGCAGGGAACAAACTGTTTTTT.

The chain links TRBV5-6 to TRBJ1-5; possible D gene TRBD1, 5 bases. The CDR3 is 15 amino acids. V shed 1 base and J shed 3 bases, with 11 bases lying between them. CDR1 and CDR2 from the germline V gene are SGHDT and YYEEEE. The CDR3 sequence: CASSLLGGINQPQHF. The CDR3 nucleotides are TGTGCCAGCAGCTTGTTGGGGGGGATCAATCAGCCCCAGCATTTT.

The chain uses TRBV30 and TRBJ1-5; D remains ambiguous. The V gene's germline CDR1 is GTSNPN and CDR2 SVGIG (reference sequence). CDR3 size: 18 residues. V gave up 5 bases and J gave up 1 base, with 24 bases separating them. The DNA for the CDR3 is TGTGCCTGGGGCCTCTCGCCCGAGGGCCTGGGGAGCAATCAGCCCCAGCATTTT. Residues: CAWGLSPEGLGSNQPQHF.

The chain is built from TRBV6-6 and TRBJ1-5; D gene uncertain. V shed 4 bases and J shed 6 bases, with 4 bases lying between them. CDR3 length equals 11 residues. Per the germline V gene, CDR1 is MNHNY and CDR2 is SVGAGI (reference sequence). CDR3 sequence reads: CASSLIQPQHF. CDR3 nucleotide sequence: TGTGCCAGCAGTTTAATTCAGCCCCAGCATTTT.

A note on this clone: Other DNA sequences within the sample encode an identical CDR3. This chain links TRBV2 with TRBJ1-1; unclear D gene. There are 14 residues in the CDR3. The ends were cut back, 2 bases at V and 0 bases at J, with 7 bases in the middle. Germline V gives CDR1 SNHLY, CDR2 FYNNEI. The CDR3: CASSESQLNTEAFF. The DNA for the CDR3 is TGTGCCAGCAGTGAAAGCCAGCTGAACACTGAAGCTTTCTTT.

The chain joins TRBV4-1 to TRBJ2-1, with D maybe TRBD1 (6 bases). Trimming took 5 bases from V and 4 from J, leaving 12 bases between them. The CDR3 runs to 14 residues. The germline V gene encodes CDR1 MGHRA and CDR2 YSYEKL. The chain's CDR3 is CASSNPGQYNEQFF. The CDR3 DNA reads as TGCGCCAGCAGCAACCCAGGACAGTACAATGAGCAGTTCTTC.

This clone was observed once. V usage is TRBV7-3 and J usage is TRBJ2-3, with D unresolved. Germline CDR1 reads SGHTA; CDR2 reads FQGTGA. The CDR3 has 14 residues. The ends were cut back, 2 bases at V and 6 bases at J, with 12 bases in the middle. CDR3 loop: CASSLEHPSDTQYF. CDR3 nucleotides: TGTGCCAGCAGCTTAGAACACCCCTCCGATACGCAGTATTTT.

The gene calls are TRBV7-9 and TRBJ2-3; tentatively, D is TRBD2 (5 bases). The length of the CDR3 is 15 residues. Germline assignment: CDR1 SEHNR and CDR2 FQNEAQ (reference sequence). Trimming took 3 bases from V and 4 from J, leaving 14 bases between them. The CDR3 loop is CASSLRDVRADTQYF. In nucleotides, the CDR3 is TGTGCCAGCAGCTTGCGTGACGTGAGGGCAGATACGCAGTATTTT.

V is TRBV19 and J is TRBJ2-7, with TRBD1 matching over 8 bases. This CDR3 has 13 residues. CDR1 and CDR2 (germline): LNHDA, SQIVND (reference sequence). V shed 5 bases, J shed 6 bases, and the junction held 6 bases outside the gene matches. The CDR3 here is CASSPRQGFEQYF. The CDR3 nucleotides are TGTGCCAGTAGTCCAAGACAGGGGTTCGAGCAGTACTTC.

The chain uses TRBV7-3 and TRBJ1-1; the D gene is possibly TRBD1 (5 bases). The CDR3 runs 13 residues. Germline assignment: CDR1 SGHTA and CDR2 FQGTGA. The germline V and J ends were trimmed by 5 bases and 4 bases, with 11 bases remaining between them. The CDR3 sequence is CASSQGVTTEAFF. The CDR3 nucleotides read TGTGCCAGCAGCCAAGGGGTGACCACTGAAGCTTTCTTT.

The chain links TRBV7-2 to TRBJ2-5, with 7 nucleotides matching TRBD2. The CDR3 loop spans 14 amino acids. In germline, CDR1 is SGHTA, CDR2 FQGNSA. V gave up 4 bases and J gave up 5 bases; unmatched junction bases: 7. DNA for the CDR3: TGTGCCAGCAGCTATATCGGGGGGAAGGAGACCCAGTACTTC. Protein: CASSYIGGKETQYF. Looking up the rest from reference TRBV7-2 and TRBJ2-5 gives the full variable domain: GAGVSQSPSNKVTEKGKDVELRCDPISGHTALYWYRQSLGQGLEFLIYFQGNSAPDKSGLPSDRFSAERTGGSVSTLTIQRTQQEDSAVYLCASSYIGGKETQYFGPGTRLLVL.

The rearrangement joins TRBV7-6 to TRBJ2-1; 8 nucleotides match TRBD2. Germline lookup yields CDR1 SGHVS and CDR2 FNYEAQ. With V trimmed by 4 bases and J by 8 bases, 10 bases remained unmatched. The length of the CDR3 is 15 residues. The CDR3: CASSYAGGRVYEQFF. CDR3 nucleotides: TGTGCCAGCAGCTATGCGGGAGGCCGCGTTTATGAGCAGTTCTTC.